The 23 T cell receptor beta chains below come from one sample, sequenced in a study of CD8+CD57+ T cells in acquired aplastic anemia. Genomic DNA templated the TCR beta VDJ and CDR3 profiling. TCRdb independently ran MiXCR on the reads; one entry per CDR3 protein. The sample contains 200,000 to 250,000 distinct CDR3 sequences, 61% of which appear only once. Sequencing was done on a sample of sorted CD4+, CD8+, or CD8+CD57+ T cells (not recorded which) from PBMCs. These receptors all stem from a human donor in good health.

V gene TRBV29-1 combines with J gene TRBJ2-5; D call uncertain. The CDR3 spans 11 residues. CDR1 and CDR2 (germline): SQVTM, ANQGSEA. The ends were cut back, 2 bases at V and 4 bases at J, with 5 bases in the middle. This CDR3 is CSVENGETQYF. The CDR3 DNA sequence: TGCAGCGTTGAAAATGGAGAGACCCAGTACTTC.

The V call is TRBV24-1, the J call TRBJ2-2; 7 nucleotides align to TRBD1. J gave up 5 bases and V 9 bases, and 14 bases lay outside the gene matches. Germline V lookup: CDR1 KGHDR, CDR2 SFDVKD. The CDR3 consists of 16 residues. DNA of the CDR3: TGTGCCACCGGATGGGCAGGGGGTCAGGGAACCGGGGAGCTGTTTTTT. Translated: CATGWAGGQGTGELFF.

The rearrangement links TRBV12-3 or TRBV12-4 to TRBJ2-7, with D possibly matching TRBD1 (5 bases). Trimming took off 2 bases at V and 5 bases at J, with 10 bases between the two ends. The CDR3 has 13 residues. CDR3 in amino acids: CASSLFSGNEQYF. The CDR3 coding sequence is TGTGCCAGCAGTTTATTCTCAGGGAACGAGCAGTACTTC.

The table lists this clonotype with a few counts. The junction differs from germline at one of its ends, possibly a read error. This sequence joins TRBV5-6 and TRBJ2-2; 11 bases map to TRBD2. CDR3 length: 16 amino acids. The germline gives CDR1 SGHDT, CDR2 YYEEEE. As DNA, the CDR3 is TGTGCCAGCAGCGGAACTAGCGGGAGCGTCACCGGGGGGCTGTTTTTT. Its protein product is CASSGTSGSVTGGLFF.

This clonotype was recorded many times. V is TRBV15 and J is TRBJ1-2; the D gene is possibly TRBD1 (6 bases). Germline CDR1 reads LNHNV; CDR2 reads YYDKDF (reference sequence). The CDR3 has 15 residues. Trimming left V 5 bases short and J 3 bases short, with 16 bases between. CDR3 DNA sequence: TGTGCCACCAGCGGGGGCCGGACCGGACACTATGGCTACACCTTC. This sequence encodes CATSGGRTGHYGYTF.

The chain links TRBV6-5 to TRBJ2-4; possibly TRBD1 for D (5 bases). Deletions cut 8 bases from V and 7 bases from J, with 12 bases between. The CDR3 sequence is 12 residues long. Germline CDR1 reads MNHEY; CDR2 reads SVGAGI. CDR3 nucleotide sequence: TGTGCCAGCGGCCAGGGTGGTAACATTCAGTACTTC. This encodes CASGQGGNIQYF.

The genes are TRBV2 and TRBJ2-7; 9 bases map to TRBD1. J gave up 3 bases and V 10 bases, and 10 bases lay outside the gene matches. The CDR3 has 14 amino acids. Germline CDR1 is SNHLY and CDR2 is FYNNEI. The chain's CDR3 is CATGTGHLHYEQYV. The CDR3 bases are TGTGCCACCGGGACAGGGCATTTACACTACGAGCAGTACGTC.

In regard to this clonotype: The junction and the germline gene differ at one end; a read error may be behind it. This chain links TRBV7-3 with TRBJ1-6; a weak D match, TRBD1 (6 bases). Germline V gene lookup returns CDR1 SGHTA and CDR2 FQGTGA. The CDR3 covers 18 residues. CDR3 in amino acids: CASSQDGGRGSYNSPLHF. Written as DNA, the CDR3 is TGCGCCAGCAGCCAAGATGGGGGCAGGGGCTCCTATAATTCACCCCTCCACTTT.

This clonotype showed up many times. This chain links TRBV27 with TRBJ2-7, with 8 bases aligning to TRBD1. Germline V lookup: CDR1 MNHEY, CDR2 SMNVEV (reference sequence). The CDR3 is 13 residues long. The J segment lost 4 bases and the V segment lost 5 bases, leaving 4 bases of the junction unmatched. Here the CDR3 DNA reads TGTGCCAGCAGTATCTACAGGGGGTACGAGCAGTACTTC. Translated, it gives CASSIYRGYEQYF.

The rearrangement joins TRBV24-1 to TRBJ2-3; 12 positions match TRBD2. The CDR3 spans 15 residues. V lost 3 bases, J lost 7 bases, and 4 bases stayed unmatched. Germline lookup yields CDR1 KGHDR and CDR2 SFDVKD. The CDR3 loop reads CATSDPLAGGHTQYF. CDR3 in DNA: TGTGCCACCAGTGATCCACTAGCGGGGGGCCATACGCAGTATTTT.

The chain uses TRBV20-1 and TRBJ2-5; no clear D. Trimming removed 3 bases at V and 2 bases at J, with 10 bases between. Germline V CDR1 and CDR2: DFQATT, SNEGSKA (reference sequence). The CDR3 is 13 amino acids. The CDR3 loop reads CSASRSAQETQYF. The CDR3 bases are TGCAGTGCTAGTAGGTCAGCTCAAGAGACCCAGTACTTC.

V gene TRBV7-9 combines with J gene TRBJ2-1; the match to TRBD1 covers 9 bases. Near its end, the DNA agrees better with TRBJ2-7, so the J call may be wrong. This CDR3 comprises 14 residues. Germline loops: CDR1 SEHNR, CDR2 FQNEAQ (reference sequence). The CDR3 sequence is CASSLTQGAREQYF. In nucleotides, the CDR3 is TGTGCCAGCAGCTTGACACAGGGGGCTCGCGAGCAGTACTTC.

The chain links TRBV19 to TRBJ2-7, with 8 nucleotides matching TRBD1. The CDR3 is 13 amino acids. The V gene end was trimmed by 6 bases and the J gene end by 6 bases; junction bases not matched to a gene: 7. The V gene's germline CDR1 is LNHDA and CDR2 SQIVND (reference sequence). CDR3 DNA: TGTGCCAGTAGGGGGACAGGCGGGGCCGAGCAGTACTTC. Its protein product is CASRGTGGAEQYF.

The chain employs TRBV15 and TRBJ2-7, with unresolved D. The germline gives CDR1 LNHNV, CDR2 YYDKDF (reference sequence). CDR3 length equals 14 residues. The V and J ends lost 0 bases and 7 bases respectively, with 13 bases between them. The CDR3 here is CATSRERHILEQYF. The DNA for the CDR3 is TGTGCCACCAGCAGAGAGAGACATATACTAGAGCAGTACTTC.

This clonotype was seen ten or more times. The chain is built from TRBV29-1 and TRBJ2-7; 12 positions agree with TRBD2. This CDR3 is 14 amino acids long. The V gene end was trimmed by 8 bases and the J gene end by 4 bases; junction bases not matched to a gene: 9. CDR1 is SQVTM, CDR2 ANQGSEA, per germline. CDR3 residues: CSLRTSGIGYEQYF. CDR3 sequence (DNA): TGCAGCCTTAGGACTAGCGGGATTGGATACGAGCAGTACTTC.

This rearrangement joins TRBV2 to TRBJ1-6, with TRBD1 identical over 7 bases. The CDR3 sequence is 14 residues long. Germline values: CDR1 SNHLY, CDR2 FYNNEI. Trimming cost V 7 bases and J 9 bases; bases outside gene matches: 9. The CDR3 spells CASKGAGGSSPLHF. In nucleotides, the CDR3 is TGTGCCAGCAAGGGGGCTGGGGGCAGTTCACCCCTCCACTTT. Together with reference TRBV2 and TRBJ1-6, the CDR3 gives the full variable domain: EPEVTQTPSHQVTQMGQEVILRCVPISNHLYFYWYRQILGQKVEFLVSFYNNEISEKSEIFDDQFSVERPDGSNFTLKIRSTKLEDSAMYFCASKGAGGSSPLHFGNGTRLTVT.

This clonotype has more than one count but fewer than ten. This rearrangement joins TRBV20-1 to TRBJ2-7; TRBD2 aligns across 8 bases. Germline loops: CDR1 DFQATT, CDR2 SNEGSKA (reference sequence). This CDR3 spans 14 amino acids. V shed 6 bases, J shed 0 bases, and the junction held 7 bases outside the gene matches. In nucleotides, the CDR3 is TGCAGTGCCCTGACTAGCGCAGTCTCCTACGAGCAGTACTTC. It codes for CSALTSAVSYEQYF.

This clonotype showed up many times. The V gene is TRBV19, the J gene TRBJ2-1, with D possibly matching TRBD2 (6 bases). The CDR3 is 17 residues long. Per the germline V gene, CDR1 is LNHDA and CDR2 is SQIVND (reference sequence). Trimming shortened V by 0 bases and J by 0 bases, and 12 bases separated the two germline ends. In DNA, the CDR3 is TGTGCCAGTAGTATAGATGGGGGACTCAGCTCCTACAATGAGCAGTTCTTC. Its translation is CASSIDGGLSSYNEQFF.

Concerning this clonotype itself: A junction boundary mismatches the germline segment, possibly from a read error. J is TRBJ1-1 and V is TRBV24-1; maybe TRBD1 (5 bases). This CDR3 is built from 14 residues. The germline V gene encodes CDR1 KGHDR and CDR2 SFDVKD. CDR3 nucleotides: TGTGCCACCAGTGACCCGGACAAACCACTGAAATACTCCTTT. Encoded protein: CATSDPDKPLKYSF.

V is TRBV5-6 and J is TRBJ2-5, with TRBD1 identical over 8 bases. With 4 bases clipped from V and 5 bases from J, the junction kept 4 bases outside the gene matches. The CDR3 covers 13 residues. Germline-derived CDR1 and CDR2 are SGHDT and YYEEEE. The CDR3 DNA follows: TGTGCCAGCAGCCCGGACAGGGCGGAGACCCAGTACTTC. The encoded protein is CASSPDRAETQYF.

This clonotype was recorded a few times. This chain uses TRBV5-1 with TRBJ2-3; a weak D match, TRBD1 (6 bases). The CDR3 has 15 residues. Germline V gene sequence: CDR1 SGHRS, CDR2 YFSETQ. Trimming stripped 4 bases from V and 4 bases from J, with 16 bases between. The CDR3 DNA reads TGCGCCAGCAGCACAGGGATAGGGGATGCAGATACGCAGTATTTT. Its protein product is CASSTGIGDADTQYF.

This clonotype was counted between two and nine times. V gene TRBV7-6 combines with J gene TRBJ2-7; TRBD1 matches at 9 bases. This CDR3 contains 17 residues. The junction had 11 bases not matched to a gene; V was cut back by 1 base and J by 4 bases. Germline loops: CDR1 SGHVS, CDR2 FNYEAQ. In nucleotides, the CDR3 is TGTGCCAGCAGCTTAGGGCTGACAGGGGGTAATAGGTACGAGCAGTACTTC. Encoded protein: CASSLGLTGGNRYEQYF. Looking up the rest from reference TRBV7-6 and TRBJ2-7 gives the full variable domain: GAGVSQSPRYKVTKRGQDVALRCDPISGHVSLYWYRQALGQGPEFLTYFNYEAQQDKSGLPNDRFSAERPEGSISTLTIQRTEQRDSAMYRCASSLGLTGGNRYEQYFGPGTRLTVT.

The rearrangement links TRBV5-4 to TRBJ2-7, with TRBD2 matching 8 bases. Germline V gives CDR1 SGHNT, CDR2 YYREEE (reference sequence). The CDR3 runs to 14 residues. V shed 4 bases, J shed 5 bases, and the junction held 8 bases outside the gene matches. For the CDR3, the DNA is TGTGCCAGCAGCCCGGGGGGGGGACGGGACGAGCAGTACTTC. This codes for CASSPGGGRDEQYF.